Described below is a single T cell receptor beta chain sequence and its context. The antigen remains unidentified. The sample originates from a study of cytotoxic CD8 clonotypes in ibrutinib-treated CLL. Study-wide results and limits: The study sampled sustained-remission and progressing patients at different times. Contraction or stability on treatment was seen for public clonotypes, which were uncommon. Clonality was higher at baseline than in age-matched healthy donors and tracked circulating CD8+ T-cell counts.

Clones were sequenced by immunoSEQ multiplex PCR, and TCRdb holds only the in-frame ones, with some missing. The data hold under 200,000 clones, with 84% observed a single time. The J segment lost 5 bases and the V segment lost 1 base, leaving 10 bases of the junction unmatched. CDR3 size: 17 residues. Germline CDR1 is SGHAT and CDR2 is FQDESV (reference sequence). The sequences come from PBMCs, collected after 24 months of ibrutinib treatment. The TCR was taken from a human donor with chronic lymphocytic leukemia. J is TRBJ2-1 and V is TRBV11-1, with TRBD2 identical over 8 bases. CDR3: CASSLDAQRGINNEQFF. CDR3 bases: TGTGCCAGCAGCTTAGACGCCCAGCGGGGGATTAACAATGAGCAGTTCTTC. The full variable domain, rest sourced from reference TRBV11-1 and TRBJ2-1, is EAEVAQSPRYKITEKSQAVAFWCDPISGHATLYWYRQILGQGPELLVQFQDESVVDDSQLPKDRFSAERLKGVDSTLKIQPAELGDSAMYLCASSLDAQRGINNEQFFGPGTRLTVL.